The sequence of this TCR beta chain was determined in a study of blood T cell repertoires in COVID-19. Study as a whole: COVID-19 samples collected from the United States, Italy and Spain covered acute and convalescent phases.

Followed over time, Seattle patients had been enrolled while infection was active. CDR3 length: 14 residues. Per germline, CDR1 SGHTA and CDR2 FQGNSA. The germline V and J ends were trimmed by 4 bases and 4 bases, with 13 bases remaining between them. Original data processing: Cell counts per sample came from amplifying reference gene primers. Repertoires were generated with immunoSEQ multiplex PCR, while TCRdb's copy carries only in-frame clones and drops some. From that table come the V and J calls and clone size; the DNA was used to work out D and trimming. The sample has about 49,000 clones, around 87% seen once.

The sequencing input was peripheral blood. The chain carries TRBV7-2 and TRBJ1-1, with D possibly TRBD1 on 5 matching bases. This sequence originates from a woman aged 80 or over with COVID-19, enrolled during active disease. CDR3 sequence: CASSSSRVATEAFF. The CDR3 nucleotides read TGTGCCAGCAGCTCCAGCAGGGTTGCCACTGAAGCTTTCTTT.